These T cell receptor beta chains were read from a single sample in a study of blood T cell repertoires in COVID-19. Clones were sequenced by immunoSEQ multiplex PCR, and TCRdb holds only the in-frame ones, with some missing. The sample records over 75,000 clones, around three quarters being singletons. The sequenced sample was peripheral blood. These receptors came from a woman in her sixties or seventies with acute or convalescent COVID-19. The CDR3 runs from the conserved cysteine through the conserved F or W.

CDR3 protein: CASRGQYFTGELFF; V gene: TRBV27; J gene: TRBJ2-2
CDR3 protein: CASSLDTSPLHF; V gene: TRBV7-8; J gene: TRBJ1-6
CDR3 protein: CASSLGTAFGNTIYF; V gene: TRBV5-1; J gene: TRBJ1-3
CDR3 protein: CASSSLLTTSGRSNEQFF; V gene: TRBV19; J gene: TRBJ2-1
CDR3 protein: CASSKYRGWETQYF; V gene: TRBV21-1; J gene: TRBJ2-5
CDR3 protein: CASSLNLQGPSSNSPLHF; V gene: TRBV7-8; J gene: TRBJ1-6
CDR3 protein: CASSSGLNTGELFF; V gene: TRBV11-1; J gene: TRBJ2-2
CDR3 protein: CASSLGRTDTEAFF; V gene: TRBV7-8; J gene: TRBJ1-1
CDR3 protein: CASSLNRGQGARDGYTF; V gene: TRBV7-9; J gene: TRBJ1-2
CDR3 protein: CASSPTGSSYEQYF; V gene: TRBV27; J gene: TRBJ2-7
CDR3 protein: CASSRDRAGELFF; V gene: TRBV2; J gene: TRBJ2-2
CDR3 protein: CASSSGGHQPQHF; V gene: TRBV7-2; J gene: TRBJ1-5
CDR3 protein: CASSLVHQDTQYF; V gene: TRBV7-9; J gene: TRBJ2-3
CDR3 protein: CASRDGWREQYF; V gene: TRBV6-5; J gene: TRBJ2-7
CDR3 protein: CASSLQGASRYDYTF; V gene: TRBV13; J gene: TRBJ1-2
CDR3 protein: CASSQELGRDGYTF; V gene: TRBV3-1/TRBV3-2; J gene: TRBJ1-2
CDR3 protein: CASSVTGNTYEQYF; V gene: TRBV9; J gene: TRBJ2-7
CDR3 protein: CASSIGERGGEQYF; V gene: TRBV7-8; J gene: TRBJ2-7
CDR3 protein: CASRLAGVVNIQYF; V gene: TRBV27; J gene: TRBJ2-4
CDR3 protein: CASSSRVWETQYF; V gene: TRBV27; J gene: TRBJ2-5